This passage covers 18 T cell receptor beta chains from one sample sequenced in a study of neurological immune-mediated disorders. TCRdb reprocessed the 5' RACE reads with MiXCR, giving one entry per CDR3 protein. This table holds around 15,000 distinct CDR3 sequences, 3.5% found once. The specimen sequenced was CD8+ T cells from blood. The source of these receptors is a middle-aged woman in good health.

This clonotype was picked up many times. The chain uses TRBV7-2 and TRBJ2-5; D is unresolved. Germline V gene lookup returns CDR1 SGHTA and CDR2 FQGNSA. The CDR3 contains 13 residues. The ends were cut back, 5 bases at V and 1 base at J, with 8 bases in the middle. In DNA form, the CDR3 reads TGTGCCAGCAGCCCCCGTCCCCAAGAGACCCAGTACTTC. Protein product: CASSPRPQETQYF.

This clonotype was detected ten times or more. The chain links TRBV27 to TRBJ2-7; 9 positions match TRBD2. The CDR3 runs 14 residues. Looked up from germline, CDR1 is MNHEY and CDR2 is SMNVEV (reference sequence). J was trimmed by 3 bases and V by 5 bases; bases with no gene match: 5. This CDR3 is CASSINSGSYEQYF. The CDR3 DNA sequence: TGTGCCAGCAGTATTAATAGCGGGAGCTACGAGCAGTACTTC.

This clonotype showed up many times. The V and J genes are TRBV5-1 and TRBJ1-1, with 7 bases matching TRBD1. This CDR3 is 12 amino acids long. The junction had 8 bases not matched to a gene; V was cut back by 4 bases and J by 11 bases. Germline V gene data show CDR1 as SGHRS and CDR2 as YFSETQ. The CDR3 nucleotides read TGCGCCAGCAGCGCGACAGGGACCGAGGCTTTCTTT. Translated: CASSATGTEAFF.

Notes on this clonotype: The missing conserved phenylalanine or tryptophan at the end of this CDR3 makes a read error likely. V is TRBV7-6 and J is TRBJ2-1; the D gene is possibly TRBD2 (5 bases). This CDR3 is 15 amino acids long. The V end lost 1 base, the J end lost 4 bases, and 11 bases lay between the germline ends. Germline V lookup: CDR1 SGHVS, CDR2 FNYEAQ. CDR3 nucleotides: TGTGCCAGCAGCTTAGAAGCGGAGTCATACAATGAGCAGTTCTTA. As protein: CASSLEAESYNEQFL.

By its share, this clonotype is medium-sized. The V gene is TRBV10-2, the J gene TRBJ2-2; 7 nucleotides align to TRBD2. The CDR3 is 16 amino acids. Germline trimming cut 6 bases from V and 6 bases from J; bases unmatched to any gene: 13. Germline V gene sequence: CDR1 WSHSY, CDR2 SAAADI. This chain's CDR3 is CASSPLRGGRPGELFF. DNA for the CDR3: TGCGCCAGCAGCCCCCTCCGTGGCGGGAGACCCGGGGAGCTGTTTTTT.

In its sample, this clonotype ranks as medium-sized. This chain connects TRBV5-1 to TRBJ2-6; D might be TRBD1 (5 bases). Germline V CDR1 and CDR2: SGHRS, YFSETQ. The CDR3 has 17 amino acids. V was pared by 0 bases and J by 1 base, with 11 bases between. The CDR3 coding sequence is TGCGCCAGCAGCTTGGATGCCCAGGGTTCTGGGGCCAACGTCCTGACTTTC. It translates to CASSLDAQGSGANVLTF.

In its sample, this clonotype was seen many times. The CDR3 coding sequence is TGCGCCAGCAGCCATCCAACCGGGACAGTGAACACTGAAGCTTTCTTT. It is translated as CASSHPTGTVNTEAFF. This sequence joins TRBV4-1 and TRBJ1-1; TRBD1 matches at 7 bases. Trimming took 3 bases from V and 0 from J; bases not matched to a gene: 7. This CDR3 contains 16 residues. In germline, CDR1 is MGHRA, CDR2 YSYEKL.

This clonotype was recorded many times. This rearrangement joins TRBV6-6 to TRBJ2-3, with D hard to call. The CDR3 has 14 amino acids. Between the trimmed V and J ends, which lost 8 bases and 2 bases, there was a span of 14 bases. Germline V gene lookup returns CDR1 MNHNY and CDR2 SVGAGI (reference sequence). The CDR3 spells CASGPLRYTDTQYF. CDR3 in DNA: TGTGCCAGCGGGCCCCTGCGATACACAGATACGCAGTATTTT.

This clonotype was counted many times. CDR3 bases: TGCGCCAGCAGCTCCCTTCTTTGGGGGGCCGACGGCTACACCTTC. Protein product: CASSSLLWGADGYTF. V and J are TRBV5-1 and TRBJ1-2; TRBD1 might be the D (6 bases). CDR3 length: 15 residues. In germline, CDR1 is SGHRS, CDR2 YFSETQ. Deletions cut 3 bases from V and 8 bases from J, with 20 bases between.

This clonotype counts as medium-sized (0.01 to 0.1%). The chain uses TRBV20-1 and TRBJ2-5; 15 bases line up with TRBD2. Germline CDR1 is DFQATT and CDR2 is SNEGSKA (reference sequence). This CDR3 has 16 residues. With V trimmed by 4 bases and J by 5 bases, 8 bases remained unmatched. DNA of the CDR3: TGCAGTGCTATCGGACTAGCGGGAGGGGAGTCGGAGACCCAGTACTTC. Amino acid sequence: CSAIGLAGGESETQYF.

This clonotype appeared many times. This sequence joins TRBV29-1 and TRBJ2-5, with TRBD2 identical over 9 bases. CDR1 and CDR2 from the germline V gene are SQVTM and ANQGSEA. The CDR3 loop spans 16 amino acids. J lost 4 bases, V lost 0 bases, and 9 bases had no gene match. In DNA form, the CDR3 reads TGCAGCGTTGAAGATCCCGGCGGGAGGGGTGTAGAGACCCAGTACTTC. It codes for CSVEDPGGRGVETQYF.

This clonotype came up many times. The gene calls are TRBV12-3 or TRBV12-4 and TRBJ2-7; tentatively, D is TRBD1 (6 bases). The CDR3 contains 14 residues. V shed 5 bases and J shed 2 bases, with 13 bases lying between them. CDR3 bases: TGTGCCAGCAGTAACAGGGCCGCTCCCTACGAGCAGTACTTC. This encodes CASSNRAAPYEQYF.

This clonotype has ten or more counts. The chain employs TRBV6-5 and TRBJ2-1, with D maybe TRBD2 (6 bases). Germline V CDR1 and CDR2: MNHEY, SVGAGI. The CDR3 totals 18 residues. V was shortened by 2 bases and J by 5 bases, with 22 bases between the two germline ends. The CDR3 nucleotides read TGTGCCAGCAGTTACAGAATCTGGGGACTTACTACCGACAATGAGCAGTTCTTC. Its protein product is CASSYRIWGLTTDNEQFF.

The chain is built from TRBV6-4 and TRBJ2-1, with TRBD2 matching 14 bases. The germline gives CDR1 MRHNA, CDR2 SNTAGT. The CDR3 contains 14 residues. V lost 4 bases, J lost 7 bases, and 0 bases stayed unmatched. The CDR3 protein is CASSGLAGGNEQFF. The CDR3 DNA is TGTGCCAGCAGTGGACTAGCGGGAGGGAATGAGCAGTTCTTC.

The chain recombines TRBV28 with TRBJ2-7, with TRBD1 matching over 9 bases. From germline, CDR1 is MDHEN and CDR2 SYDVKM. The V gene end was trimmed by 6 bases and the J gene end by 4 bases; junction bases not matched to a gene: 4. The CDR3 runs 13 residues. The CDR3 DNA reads TGTGCCAGCAGCATTGGACAGGGGTACGAGCAGTACTTC. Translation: CASSIGQGYEQYF.

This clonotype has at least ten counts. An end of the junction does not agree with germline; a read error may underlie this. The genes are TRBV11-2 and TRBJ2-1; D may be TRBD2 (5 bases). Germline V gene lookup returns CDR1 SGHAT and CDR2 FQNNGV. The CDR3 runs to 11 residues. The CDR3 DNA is TGCTCATCTGGGAGCTACAATGAGCAGTTCTTC. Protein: CSSGSYNEQFF.

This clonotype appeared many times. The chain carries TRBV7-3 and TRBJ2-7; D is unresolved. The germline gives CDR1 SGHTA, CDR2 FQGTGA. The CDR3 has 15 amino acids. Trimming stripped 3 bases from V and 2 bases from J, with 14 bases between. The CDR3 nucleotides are TGTGCCAGCAGCTTCGGTCCGGGTCTACCCTACGAGCAGTACTTC. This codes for CASSFGPGLPYEQYF.

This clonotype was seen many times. The CDR3 nucleotides read TGTGCCAGCAGTTTAGGGGGGGAGACTAGCGGGCCTCTGCCCCAGTTCTTC. Translated, it gives CASSLGGETSGPLPQFF. The V call is TRBV12-3 or TRBV12-4, the J call TRBJ2-1; 10 bases map to TRBD2. The CDR3 consists of 17 residues. V trimming: 1 base; J trimming: 13 bases; junction bases outside the gene matches: 16.